A selection of T cell receptor beta chains follows, all from one sample in a study of T-cell reconstitution after alpha-beta-depleted transplantation in children. MiXCR was run by TCRdb on the PCR reads, yielding one entry per CDR3 protein. The sample contains hundreds of thousands of distinct CDR3 sequences, about an eighth of which appear only once. Specimen: PBMCs, collected before TCRalphabeta/CD19-depleted stem cell transplant. The receptors come from a girl aged 2-10 years with congenital amegakaryocytic thrombocytopenia, due to receive a stem cell transplant. Both conserved end residues are part of each CDR3. Fields, in order: D gene, V gene, CDR3 protein. D genes are given only for firm matches.

d_gene: -
v_gene: TRBV5-1
CDR3aa: CASSKPAGGELFF

d_gene: -
v_gene: TRBV20-1
CDR3aa: CSARSLGSLTYEQYF

d_gene: TRBD2
v_gene: TRBV20-1
CDR3aa: CSARASGATRRFF

d_gene: TRBD2
v_gene: TRBV7-6
CDR3aa: CASSWTSGEDEQFF

d_gene: TRBD2
v_gene: TRBV5-1
CDR3aa: CASSWPAGNPTSSYNEQFF

d_gene: -
v_gene: TRBV5-1
CDR3aa: CASSFMDSTYGYTF

d_gene: -
v_gene: TRBV10-1
CDR3aa: CASSESVGDVLFF

d_gene: -
v_gene: TRBV15
CDR3aa: CATSREGSSYEQYF

d_gene: TRBD2
v_gene: TRBV12-3/TRBV12-4
CDR3aa: CASSSLTSGNVREQFF

d_gene: -
v_gene: TRBV28
CDR3aa: CASSFVTGNYGYTF

d_gene: TRBD2
v_gene: TRBV3-1
CDR3aa: CASSQDMVTSAYNEQFF

d_gene: -
v_gene: TRBV6-1
CDR3aa: CASKRGIANQPQHF

d_gene: TRBD2
v_gene: TRBV6-1
CDR3aa: CASEAGGSYNEQFF

d_gene: -
v_gene: TRBV20-1
CDR3aa: CSAPDRGSGELFF

d_gene: -
v_gene: TRBV29-1
CDR3aa: CSVAGPGVGLTYEQYF

d_gene: -
v_gene: TRBV9
CDR3aa: CASSGTLDRPGEQYF

d_gene: -
v_gene: TRBV18
CDR3aa: CASSPQRLVHNEQFF

d_gene: -
v_gene: TRBV12-3/TRBV12-4
CDR3aa: CASVGGANVLTF

d_gene: -
v_gene: TRBV30
CDR3aa: CAWRQGGDEQFF

d_gene: -
v_gene: TRBV29-1
CDR3aa: CSISRDITEAFF

d_gene: -
v_gene: TRBV20-1
CDR3aa: CSASTAGDTQYF

d_gene: TRBD1
v_gene: TRBV6-5
CDR3aa: CASSWGQGAYNEQFF

d_gene: TRBD2
v_gene: TRBV12-3/TRBV12-4
CDR3aa: CASTTSGKRELFF

d_gene: TRBD1
v_gene: TRBV5-5
CDR3aa: CASSLSPTGATGELFF

d_gene: -
v_gene: TRBV6-1
CDR3aa: CASSGPAGGALGDTGELFF

d_gene: -
v_gene: TRBV5-1
CDR3aa: CASSLAGSSNTEAFF

d_gene: -
v_gene: TRBV5-1
CDR3aa: CASSLPGEVGELFF

d_gene: TRBD1
v_gene: TRBV5-1
CDR3aa: CASSLVVTGQGSYEQYF

d_gene: TRBD1
v_gene: TRBV6-2/TRBV6-3
CDR3aa: CASSDRRPGQGYEQYF

d_gene: -
v_gene: TRBV12-3/TRBV12-4
CDR3aa: CASGTGLAGTEQYF

d_gene: TRBD2
v_gene: TRBV11-2
CDR3aa: CASSLPVLLAERASTDTQYF

d_gene: -
v_gene: TRBV28
CDR3aa: CASPPVGKVTKTYEQYF

d_gene: TRBD2
v_gene: TRBV20-1
CDR3aa: CSAWGEGPSYEQYF

d_gene: -
v_gene: TRBV28
CDR3aa: CASRYSMQAFF

d_gene: -
v_gene: TRBV20-1
CDR3aa: CSATVGSYNEQFF

d_gene: -
v_gene: TRBV5-1
CDR3aa: CASSFATGRRGYTF

d_gene: TRBD2
v_gene: TRBV11-2
CDR3aa: CASSDGTSGAITGELFF

d_gene: -
v_gene: TRBV15
CDR3aa: CATSRDVGGDRQYF

d_gene: TRBD1
v_gene: TRBV20-1
CDR3aa: CSARDHGGQGGSPLHF

d_gene: -
v_gene: TRBV6-5
CDR3aa: CASRKIGGELFF

d_gene: -
v_gene: TRBV27
CDR3aa: CASSFQQGGDNEQFF

d_gene: -
v_gene: TRBV5-1
CDR3aa: CASSPVGAMGFIFYGDTF

d_gene: -
v_gene: TRBV30
CDR3aa: CAWCGTNEKLFF

d_gene: -
v_gene: TRBV5-1
CDR3aa: CASRPGVEDTQYF

d_gene: -
v_gene: TRBV12-3/TRBV12-4
CDR3aa: CASSAIPQGRTEAFF

d_gene: -
v_gene: TRBV7-6
CDR3aa: CASSLAPMRTEYGYTF